This passage covers 15 T cell receptor beta chains from one sample sequenced in a study of T cells in Graves' hyperthyroidism and ophthalmopathy. It was RNA transcripts that yielded the amplified TCR beta CDR3 regions. HTBI primers were the set used in a first-round RT-PCR of the TCR CDR3. One entry per CDR3 protein, called by TCRdb with MiXCR from the multiplex PCR reads. The data show 690,000 or so distinct CDR3 sequences, roughly 20% seen once. Material for sequencing was blood. These receptors were obtained from a woman in her 50s with Graves' hyperthyroidism that later progressed to Graves' ophthalmopathy.

V usage is TRBV12-3 or TRBV12-4 and J usage is TRBJ2-2; perhaps TRBD1 as D (6 bases). V was clipped by 5 bases and J by 4 bases, with 14 bases between them. CDR3 length: 15 residues. In DNA form, the CDR3 reads TGTGCCAGCAGTCCCGGGGCAGGGGTCACCGGGGAGCTGTTTTTT. Protein: CASSPGAGVTGELFF.

This clonotype came up a few times. V and J are TRBV18 and TRBJ2-1, with 8 bases identical to TRBD2. Unmatched junction bases numbered 9, after V lost 1 base and J lost 4 bases. Germline CDR1 reads KGHSH; CDR2 reads LQKENI. This CDR3 contains 17 residues. The CDR3 bases are TGTGCCAGCTCACCACTTGAGACTAGCGACCCTTACAATGAGCAGTTCTTC. The encoded protein is CASSPLETSDPYNEQFF. Combining the CDR3 with reference TRBV18 and TRBJ2-1 gives the whole variable domain NAGVMQNPRHLVRRRGQEARLRCSPMKGHSHVYWYRQLPEEGLKFMVYLQKENIIDESGMPKERFSAEFPKEGPSILRIQQVVRGDSAAYFCASSPLETSDPYNEQFFGPGTRLTVL.

In this sample, this clonotype turned up a few times. The V and J genes are TRBV30 and TRBJ2-6; D not certain. The V end was cut by 0 bases, the J end by 4 bases, with 10 bases between. The germline gives CDR1 GTSNPN, CDR2 SVGIG (reference sequence). CDR3 length: 15 residues. The CDR3 protein is CAWSVRGTGANVLTF. DNA for the CDR3: TGTGCCTGGAGTGTACGAGGAACCGGGGCCAACGTCCTGACTTTC.

The chain couples TRBV25-1 to TRBJ1-6; D may be TRBD1 (5 bases). V was cut by 2 bases and J by 13 bases, with 21 bases left in between. In germline, CDR1 is MGHDK, CDR2 SYGVNS. The CDR3 covers 16 residues. The CDR3, as DNA: TGTGCCAGCAGTGAAAGGGGAGCCCGGAGGGTTAGTCCCCTCCACTTT. Translated, it gives CASSERGARRVSPLHF. Full variable domain (rest looked up from reference TRBV25-1 and TRBJ1-6): EADIYQTPRYLVIGTGKKITLECSQTMGHDKMYWYQQDPGMELHLIHYSYGVNSTEKGDLSSESTVSRIRTEHFPLTLESARPSHTSQYLCASSERGARRVSPLHFGNGTRLTVT.

This clonotype was counted ten times or more. V is TRBV3-1 and J is TRBJ1-2; no definite D call. This CDR3 region has 14 residues. V lost 0 bases and J lost 4, with 9 bases in between. Germline CDR1 and CDR2: LGHDT and YNNKEL (reference sequence). The CDR3 nucleotides read TGTGCCAGCAGCCAAGACATGGAGATCTATGGCTACACCTTC. This translates into CASSQDMEIYGYTF.

Many counts were recorded for this clonotype. V is TRBV19 and J is TRBJ1-2; maybe TRBD1 (5 bases). The CDR3 totals 13 residues. Trimming stripped 3 bases from V and 2 bases from J, with 7 bases between. Germline-derived CDR1 and CDR2 are LNHDA and SQIVND (reference sequence). The CDR3 spells CASSIGTNYGYTF. CDR3 coding DNA: TGTGCCAGTAGTATCGGGACCAACTATGGCTACACCTTC.

In this sample, this clonotype turned up a few times. This chain uses TRBV20-1 with TRBJ2-2, with TRBD2 as a possible D gene (5 bases). Germline CDR1 DFQATT, CDR2 SNEGSKA (reference sequence). The CDR3 totals 14 residues. Trimming stripped 6 bases from V and 2 bases from J, with 13 bases between. The CDR3 DNA reads as TGCAGTGCCCCCGGGCTAGCTAACACCGGGGAGCTGTTTTTT. This gives the protein CSAPGLANTGELFF.

The gene calls are TRBV2 and TRBJ1-1, with TRBD1 matching over 7 bases. V gave up 3 bases and J gave up 11 bases; unmatched junction bases: 12. The CDR3 covers 14 residues. Germline loops: CDR1 SNHLY, CDR2 FYNNEI. DNA for the CDR3: TGTGCCAGCAGTGATTCCAGGGGGGCCTTTTTTGCTTTCTTT. Amino acid sequence: CASSDSRGAFFAFF.

This clonotype has at least ten counts. This rearrangement joins TRBV10-3 to TRBJ1-1, with 7 bases fitting TRBD1. Unmatched junction bases numbered 1, after V lost 6 bases and J lost 0 bases. The CDR3 loop spans 13 amino acids. CDR1 and CDR2 from the germline V gene are ENHRY and SYGVKD. CDR3 protein: CAIRGQLNTEAFF. CDR3 nucleotide sequence: TGTGCCATCAGGGGACAGCTGAACACTGAAGCTTTCTTT.

This clonotype was seen ten or more times. V usage is TRBV3-1 and J usage is TRBJ2-5; 11 bases are a match to TRBD2. Germline values: CDR1 LGHDT, CDR2 YNNKEL (reference sequence). This CDR3 region has 18 residues. Trimming removed 3 bases from V and 0 bases from J; junction bases left unmatched: 9. CDR3 protein: CASSQISGGAQYQETQYF. In DNA, the CDR3 is TGTGCCAGCAGCCAGATTAGCGGGGGGGCCCAGTACCAAGAGACCCAGTACTTC.

The table lists this clonotype with a few counts. For the CDR3, the DNA is TGCAGCGTTGAGACTAGCGGGGGGTCAGATACGCAGTATTTT. Translation: CSVETSGGSDTQYF. The chain combines TRBV29-1 with TRBJ2-3, with 13 bases that match TRBD2. Germline V gene sequence: CDR1 SQVTM, CDR2 ANQGSEA. The CDR3 consists of 14 residues. Trimming removed 3 bases from V and 4 bases from J; junction bases left unmatched: 1.

At least ten counts were recorded for this clonotype. The chain employs TRBV3-1 and TRBJ1-5; TRBD1 matches 9 bases. This CDR3 comprises 14 residues. Germline V gives CDR1 LGHDT, CDR2 YNNKEL (reference sequence). J was trimmed by 8 bases and V by 3 bases; bases with no gene match: 5. Written as DNA, the CDR3 is TGTGCCAGCAGCCATACAGGGGGCACGGAGCCCCAGCATTTT. Its protein is CASSHTGGTEPQHF.

V gene TRBV6-5 combines with J gene TRBJ1-5; D is uncertain. With 2 bases removed from V and 0 bases from J, the gap between germline ends came to 8 bases. The CDR3 is made up of 15 amino acids. The germline V gene has CDR1 MNHEY and CDR2 SVGAGI. The DNA of the CDR3 is TGTGCCAGCAGTTACGGCGGAAATAGCAATCAGCCCCAGCATTTT. Amino acid sequence: CASSYGGNSNQPQHF.

This clonotype was observed at least ten times. V and J are TRBV12-3 or TRBV12-4 and TRBJ2-2; 9 nucleotides align to TRBD1. With V trimmed by 7 bases and J by 1 base, 1 base remained unmatched. There are 14 residues in the CDR3. CDR3 sequence: CASTGQGNTGELFF. Here the CDR3 DNA reads TGTGCCAGCACGGGACAGGGGAACACCGGGGAGCTGTTTTTT.

Ten or more counts support this clonotype. The genes are TRBV2 and TRBJ2-1, with TRBD2 matching 12 bases. Per the germline V gene, CDR1 is SNHLY and CDR2 is FYNNEI. This CDR3 has 17 amino acids. V dropped 6 bases and J dropped 0; count of bases not matched to a gene: 6. CDR3 nucleotides: TGTGCCAGCAGAGATACTAGCGGGGGGAGCTCCTACAATGAGCAGTTCTTC. It encodes CASRDTSGGSSYNEQFF. Full variable domain (remainder filled in from reference TRBV2 and TRBJ2-1): EPEVTQTPSHQVTQMGQEVILRCVPISNHLYFYWYRQILGQKVEFLVSFYNNEISEKSEIFDDQFSVERPDGSNFTLKIRSTKLEDSAMYFCASRDTSGGSSYNEQFFGPGTRLTVL.